Presented here are 29 T cell receptor beta chains from one specimen sequenced in a study of response to subunit inactivated influenza vaccine. TCRdb reanalysed the RT-PCR reads using MiXCR and keeps one entry per CDR3 protein. The data show more than 400,000 distinct CDR3 sequences, approximately 7.8% seen once. The sequencing used PBMCs from blood, collected around 25 months after vaccination. The receptors were gathered from a man aged 50 to 75 who received an inactivated influenza vaccine.

In its sample, this clonotype was seen many times. The rearrangement uses TRBV5-1 and TRBJ1-2, with D maybe TRBD1 (6 bases). The CDR3 runs 13 residues. Looked up from germline, CDR1 is SGHRS and CDR2 is YFSETQ. The V end lost 4 bases, the J end lost 5 bases, and 12 bases lay between the germline ends. This chain's CDR3 is CASSPSDSYGYTF. In nucleotides, the CDR3 is TGCGCCAGCAGCCCCTCGGACAGTTATGGCTACACCTTC.

The CDR3 nucleotides are TGCAGCGTTGTAGTGACAGGGTATGGCTACACCTTC. Residues: CSVVVTGYGYTF. The V and J genes are TRBV29-1 and TRBJ1-2; TRBD1 matches 7 bases. The CDR3 is made up of 12 amino acids. V shed 4 bases, J shed 5 bases, and the junction held 4 bases outside the gene matches. Germline V gene sequence: CDR1 SQVTM, CDR2 ANQGSEA.

The table lists this clonotype with a few counts. CDR3 in amino acids: CASSPDRVEPQHF. The CDR3 nucleotides read TGTGCCAGCAGCCCGGACCGGGTAGAACCCCAGCATTTT. The chain links TRBV27 to TRBJ1-5; D gene uncertain. The CDR3 is 13 amino acids. CDR1 and CDR2 from the germline V gene are MNHEY and SMNVEV (reference sequence). Trimming took 6 bases from V and 10 from J, leaving 16 bases between them.

This clonotype occurred many times. The rearrangement joins TRBV29-1 to TRBJ1-4; tentatively, D is TRBD1 (6 bases). This CDR3 is built from 12 residues. V lost 6 bases and J 7 bases, leaving 12 bases between the germline ends. Germline loops: CDR1 SQVTM, CDR2 ANQGSEA. This CDR3 reads CSVRDILEKLFF. In DNA, the CDR3 is TGCAGCGTGCGGGACATCCTTGAAAAACTGTTTTTT.

This clonotype was recorded a few times. The chain links TRBV11-2 to TRBJ2-3; perhaps TRBD1 as D (5 bases). The CDR3 runs 14 residues. Germline values: CDR1 SGHAT, CDR2 FQNNGV. The ends were cut back, 2 bases at V and 4 bases at J, with 10 bases in the middle. CDR3 nucleotide sequence: TGTGCCAGCAGCTTATTTCAGGGCTCAGATACGCAGTATTTT. Amino acids: CASSLFQGSDTQYF. The full variable domain, rest sourced from reference TRBV11-2 and TRBJ2-3, is EAGVAQSPRYKIIEKRQSVAFWCNPISGHATLYWYQQILGQGPKLLIQFQNNGVVDDSQLPKDRFSAERLKGVDSTLKIQPAKLEDSAVYLCASSLFQGSDTQYFGPGTRLTVL.

This clonotype has only a few counts. The genes are TRBV20-1 and TRBJ2-1; D uncertain. This CDR3 contains 12 residues. V lost 2 bases and J 9 bases, leaving 11 bases between the germline ends. Per the germline V gene, CDR1 is DFQATT and CDR2 is SNEGSKA (reference sequence). In DNA form, the CDR3 reads TGCAGTGCTAGACCCCGGTGGGGTGAGCAGTTCTTC. Amino acids: CSARPRWGEQFF.

The sample holds a few counts of this clonotype. V usage is TRBV2 and J usage is TRBJ1-1, with no clear D. V dropped 5 bases and J dropped 3 bases, with 4 bases sitting between them. Germline V gene lookup returns CDR1 SNHLY and CDR2 FYNNEI. There are 11 residues in the CDR3. The CDR3 DNA sequence: TGTGCCAGCAGTCACGACACTGAAGCTTTCTTT. Amino acids: CASSHDTEAFF.

This clonotype was counted only a few times. The chain links TRBV24-1 to TRBJ1-5, with D uncertain. Between the trimmed V and J ends, which lost 9 bases and 2 bases, there was a span of 10 bases. The germline CDR1 and CDR2 sequences are KGHDR and SFDVKD. The CDR3 consists of 13 residues. Here the CDR3 reads CATARGGNQPQHF. DNA of the CDR3: TGTGCCACCGCTCGGGGAGGCAATCAGCCCCAGCATTTT.

V is TRBV5-1 and J is TRBJ2-7; TRBD2 matches at 15 bases. The germline V gene has CDR1 SGHRS and CDR2 YFSETQ. V lost 4 bases to trimming and J lost 1 base; unmatched junction nucleotides: 6. CDR3 length: 17 amino acids. The chain's CDR3 is CASSRAGTSGGSYEQYF. The CDR3 DNA sequence: TGCGCCAGCAGCCGTGCCGGGACTAGCGGGGGGTCCTACGAGCAGTACTTC.

A few counts support this clonotype. The gene calls are TRBV29-1 and TRBJ2-3; no firm D call. CDR1 SQVTM and CDR2 ANQGSEA come from the germline V gene. The CDR3 consists of 13 residues. V dropped 3 bases and J dropped 1 base, with 8 bases sitting between them. The CDR3 reads CSVDLRGTDTQYF. CDR3 DNA sequence: TGCAGCGTTGATTTGCGCGGCACAGATACGCAGTATTTT.

This clonotype was picked up many times. This sequence joins TRBV6-1 and TRBJ1-1; maybe TRBD1 (6 bases). The CDR3 runs 14 residues. Trimming took 1 base from V and 3 from J, leaving 9 bases between them. Per germline, CDR1 MNHNS and CDR2 SASEGT. The CDR3 spells CASSEGPGDTEAFF. CDR3 in DNA: TGTGCCAGCAGTGAAGGGCCAGGGGACACTGAAGCTTTCTTT.

The chain couples TRBV7-6 to TRBJ1-4; no firm D call. Germline assignment: CDR1 SGHVS and CDR2 FNYEAQ. The CDR3 is made up of 12 amino acids. V shed 4 bases and J shed 9 bases, with 9 bases lying between them. CDR3 sequence reads: CASSSPRQKLFF. The CDR3 DNA sequence: TGTGCCAGCAGCTCTCCCAGGCAAAAACTGTTTTTT.

The CDR3 coding sequence is TGTGCCAGCAGACTGGGGAACTCTGGAAACACCATATATTTT. Amino acid sequence: CASRLGNSGNTIYF. The chain links TRBV6-1 to TRBJ1-3, with D unresolved. CDR3 size: 14 residues. Germline CDR1 is MNHNS and CDR2 is SASEGT. V was pared by 6 bases and J by 0 bases, with 9 bases between.

This clonotype was seen many times. The chain has TRBV20-1 and TRBJ1-2, with 9 bases aligning to TRBD1. V lost 0 bases, J lost 2 bases, and 1 base stayed unmatched. Germline lookup yields CDR1 DFQATT and CDR2 SNEGSKA (reference sequence). The CDR3 contains 14 residues. In nucleotides, the CDR3 is TGCAGTGCTAGAGAGGACAGGGGCAACTATGGCTACACCTTC. Translation: CSAREDRGNYGYTF.

This clonotype was seen a few times. V and J are TRBV4-2 and TRBJ1-5; D ambiguous. Germline V gives CDR1 LGHNA, CDR2 YNFKEQ. There are 14 residues in the CDR3. V was pared by 0 bases and J by 5 bases, with 8 bases between. The CDR3 nucleotides are TGTGCCAGCAGCCAAGAATTTCGGGATCAGCCCCAGCATTTT. Its translation: CASSQEFRDQPQHF.

This clonotype was seen ten or more times. The genes are TRBV5-1 and TRBJ2-1; 7 bases are shared with TRBD2. Germline V CDR1 and CDR2: SGHRS, YFSETQ. Unmatched junction bases numbered 5, after V lost 1 base and J lost 4 bases. The CDR3 loop spans 15 amino acids. The CDR3 here is CASSLRSSGYNEQFF. In DNA form, the CDR3 reads TGCGCCAGCAGCTTGAGATCTAGCGGTTACAATGAGCAGTTCTTC. The full variable domain, completed using reference TRBV5-1 and TRBJ2-1, is KAGVTQTPRYLIKTRGQQVTLSCSPISGHRSVSWYQQTPGQGLQFLFEYFSETQRNKGNFPGRFSGRQFSNSRSEMNVSTLELGDSALYLCASSLRSSGYNEQFFGPGTRLTVL.

V is TRBV9 and J is TRBJ2-5; unclear D gene. The germline V gene encodes CDR1 SGDLS and CDR2 YYNGEE. Trimming pared 0 bases from V and 4 bases from J, leaving 7 bases between. The CDR3 totals 13 residues. CDR3 region: CASSVDVGETQYF. The CDR3 DNA follows: TGTGCCAGCAGCGTAGACGTAGGAGAGACCCAGTACTTC.

The genes are TRBV7-8 and TRBJ2-2; D may be TRBD1 (6 bases). Trimming shortened V by 6 bases and J by 2 bases, and 16 bases separated the two germline ends. Looked up from germline, CDR1 is SGHVS and CDR2 is FQNEAQ. This CDR3 is 16 amino acids long. The CDR3 DNA sequence: TGTGCCAGCAGAGAGTCCGGGACAAGAAACACCGGGGAGCTGTTTTTT. It translates to CASRESGTRNTGELFF.

This clonotype was picked up many times. J is TRBJ1-2 and V is TRBV6-5; the match to TRBD1 covers 7 bases. The CDR3 runs 11 residues. V lost 6 bases to trimming and J lost 7 bases; unmatched junction nucleotides: 2. The germline gives CDR1 MNHEY, CDR2 SVGAGI. CDR3 residues: CASSHRGGYTF. The DNA for the CDR3 is TGTGCCAGCAGCCACAGGGGTGGCTACACCTTC.

This clonotype came up a few times. This chain joins TRBV11-2 and TRBJ2-1; no definite D call. The CDR3 length is 15 residues. Germline V gene data show CDR1 as SGHAT and CDR2 as FQNNGV. Trimming cost V 0 bases and J 2 bases, with 8 bases left between them. The CDR3 loop reads CASSLDAVAYNEQFF. CDR3 DNA: TGTGCCAGCAGCTTAGATGCGGTAGCCTACAATGAGCAGTTCTTC. The variable domain in full, completed from reference TRBV11-2 and TRBJ2-1, reads EAGVAQSPRYKIIEKRQSVAFWCNPISGHATLYWYQQILGQGPKLLIQFQNNGVVDDSQLPKDRFSAERLKGVDSTLKIQPAKLEDSAVYLCASSLDAVAYNEQFFGPGTRLTVL.

This clonotype was seen a handful of times. The chain couples TRBV4-3 to TRBJ2-7; tentatively, D is TRBD2 (6 bases). Trimming shortened V by 4 bases and J by 0 bases, and 10 bases separated the two germline ends. The CDR3 consists of 14 residues. Germline loops: CDR1 LGHNA, CDR2 YSLEER. The CDR3 protein is CASSPWRDSYEQYF. For the CDR3, the DNA is TGCGCCAGCAGCCCTTGGAGGGACTCCTACGAGCAGTACTTC.

This clonotype was detected many times. The rearrangement joins TRBV13 to TRBJ2-5, with 8 bases aligning to TRBD2. V shed 5 bases and J 4 bases; nucleotides not matched to a gene: 6. CDR3 size: 14 residues. Germline values: CDR1 PRHDT, CDR2 FYEKMQ (reference sequence). The CDR3 loop reads CASSLGLGVETQYF. CDR3 nucleotides: TGTGCCAGCAGCCTGGGACTAGGGGTAGAGACCCAGTACTTC.

This sequence joins TRBV3-1 and TRBJ2-7, with D perhaps matching TRBD1 (6 bases). Germline V gene data show CDR1 as LGHDT and CDR2 as YNNKEL (reference sequence). V gave up 5 bases and J gave up 1 base, with 15 bases separating them. CDR3 length: 15 residues. CDR3 in DNA: TGTGCCAGCAGCGTAACAGGGTTAGGTTCCTACGAGCAGTACTTC. This sequence encodes CASSVTGLGSYEQYF.

The sample holds many counts of this clonotype. This chain links TRBV3-1 with TRBJ2-1; maybe TRBD2 (5 bases). V dropped 0 bases and J dropped 1 base, with 13 bases sitting between them. The CDR3 runs 17 residues. The germline gives CDR1 LGHDT, CDR2 YNNKEL (reference sequence). This chain's CDR3 is CASSQDGLSLSYNEQFF. The CDR3 bases are TGTGCCAGCAGCCAAGATGGACTCTCCCTGTCCTACAATGAGCAGTTCTTC.

This clonotype was counted ten times or more. V usage is TRBV12-3 or TRBV12-4 and J usage is TRBJ2-7; D unclear. The CDR3 has 14 residues. V was trimmed by 3 bases and J by 0 bases, leaving 9 bases between them. CDR3 nucleotide sequence: TGTGCCAGCAGTTTGGGCTCCAGCTCCTACGAGCAGTACTTC. Translation: CASSLGSSSYEQYF.

The rearrangement links TRBV20-1 to TRBJ2-1, with 9 nucleotides matching TRBD2. V lost 3 bases, J lost 6 bases, and 9 bases stayed unmatched. The CDR3 covers 15 residues. Germline CDR1 reads DFQATT; CDR2 reads SNEGSKA (reference sequence). The CDR3 protein is CSASPVGSGSNEQFF. The CDR3 region has the DNA TGCAGTGCTAGCCCAGTGGGTAGCGGGAGCAATGAGCAGTTCTTC.

A few counts support this clonotype. The chain has TRBV6-1 and TRBJ2-3; 7 bases agree with TRBD1. CDR3 length: 14 amino acids. J was trimmed by 5 bases and V by 5 bases; bases with no gene match: 7. Germline CDR1 and CDR2: MNHNS and SASEGT. CDR3 in amino acids: CASSRRGLKDTQYF. DNA for the CDR3: TGTGCCAGCAGTCGAAGGGGGCTTAAAGATACGCAGTATTTT.

The chain employs TRBV7-8 and TRBJ1-1; D is unclear. This CDR3 spans 15 amino acids. Germline CDR1 is SGHVS and CDR2 is FQNEAQ. Trimming pared 5 bases from V and 1 base from J, leaving 14 bases between. CDR3 in DNA: TGTGCCAGCAGCCCAAGAAGGGATTCGAACACTGAAGCTTTCTTT. Translation: CASSPRRDSNTEAFF.

The CDR3 nucleotides are TGTGCCAGCAGCCCGCGGGACATCGCCTACGAGCAGTACTTC. It translates to CASSPRDIAYEQYF. The chain joins TRBV7-9 to TRBJ2-7, with D perhaps assigned TRBD1 or TRBD2 (6 bases each). Germline V gene lookup returns CDR1 SEHNR and CDR2 FQNEAQ (reference sequence). V lost 5 bases and J 2 bases, leaving 13 bases between the germline ends. The CDR3 has 14 residues. Looking up the rest from reference TRBV7-9 and TRBJ2-7 gives the full variable domain: DTGVSQNPRHKITKRGQNVTFRCDPISEHNRLYWYRQTLGQGPEFLTYFQNEAQLEKSRLLSDRFSAERPKGSFSTLEIQRTEQGDSAMYLCASSPRDIAYEQYFGPGTRLTVT.